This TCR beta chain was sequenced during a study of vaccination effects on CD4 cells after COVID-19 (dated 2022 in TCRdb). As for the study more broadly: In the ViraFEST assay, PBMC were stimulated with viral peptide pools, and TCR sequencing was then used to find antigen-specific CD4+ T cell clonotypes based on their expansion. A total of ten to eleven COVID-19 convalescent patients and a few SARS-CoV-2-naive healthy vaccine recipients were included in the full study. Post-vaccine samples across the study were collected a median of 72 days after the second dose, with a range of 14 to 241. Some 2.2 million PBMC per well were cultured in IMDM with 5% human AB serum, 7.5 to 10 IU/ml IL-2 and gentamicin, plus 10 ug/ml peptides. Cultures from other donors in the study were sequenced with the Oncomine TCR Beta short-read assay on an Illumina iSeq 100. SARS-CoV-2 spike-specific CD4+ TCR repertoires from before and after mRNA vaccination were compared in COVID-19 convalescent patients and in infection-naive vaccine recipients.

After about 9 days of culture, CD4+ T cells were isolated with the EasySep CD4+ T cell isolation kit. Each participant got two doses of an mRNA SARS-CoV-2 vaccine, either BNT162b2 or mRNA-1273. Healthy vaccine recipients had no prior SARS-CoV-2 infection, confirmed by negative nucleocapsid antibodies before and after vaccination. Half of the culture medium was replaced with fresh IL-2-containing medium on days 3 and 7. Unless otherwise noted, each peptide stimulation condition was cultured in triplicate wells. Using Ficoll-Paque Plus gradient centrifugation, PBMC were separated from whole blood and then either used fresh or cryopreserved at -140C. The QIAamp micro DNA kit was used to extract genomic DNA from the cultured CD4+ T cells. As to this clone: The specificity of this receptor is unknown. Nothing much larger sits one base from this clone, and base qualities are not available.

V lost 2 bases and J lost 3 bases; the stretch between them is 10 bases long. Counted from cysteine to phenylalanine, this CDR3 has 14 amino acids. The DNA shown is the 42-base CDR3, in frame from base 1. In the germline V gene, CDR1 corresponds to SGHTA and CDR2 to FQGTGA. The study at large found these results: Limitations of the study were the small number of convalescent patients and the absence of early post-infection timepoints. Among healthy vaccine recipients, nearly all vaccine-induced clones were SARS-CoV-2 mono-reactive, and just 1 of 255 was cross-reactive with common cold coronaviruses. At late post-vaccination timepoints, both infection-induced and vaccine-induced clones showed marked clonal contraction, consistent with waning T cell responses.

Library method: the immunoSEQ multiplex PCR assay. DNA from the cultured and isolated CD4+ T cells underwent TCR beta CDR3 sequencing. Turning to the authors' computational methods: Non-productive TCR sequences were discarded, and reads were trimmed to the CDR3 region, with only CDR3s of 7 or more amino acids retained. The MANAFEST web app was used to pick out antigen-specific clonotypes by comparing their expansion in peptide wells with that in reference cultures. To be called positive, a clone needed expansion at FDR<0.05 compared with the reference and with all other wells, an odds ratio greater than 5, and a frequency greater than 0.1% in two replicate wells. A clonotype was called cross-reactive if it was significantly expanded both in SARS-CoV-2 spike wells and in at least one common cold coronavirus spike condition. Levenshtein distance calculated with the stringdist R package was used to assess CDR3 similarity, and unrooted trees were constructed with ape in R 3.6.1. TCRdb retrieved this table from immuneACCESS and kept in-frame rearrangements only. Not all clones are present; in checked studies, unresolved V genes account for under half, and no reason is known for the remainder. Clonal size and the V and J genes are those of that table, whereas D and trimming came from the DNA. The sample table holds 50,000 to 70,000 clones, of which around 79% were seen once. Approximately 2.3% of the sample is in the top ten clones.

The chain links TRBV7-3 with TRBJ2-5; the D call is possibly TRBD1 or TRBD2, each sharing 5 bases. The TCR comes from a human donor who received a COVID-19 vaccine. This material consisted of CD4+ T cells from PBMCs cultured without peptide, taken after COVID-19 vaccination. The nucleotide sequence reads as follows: TGTGCCAGCAGCTTATTCGGGGCGGAAGAGACCCAGTACTTC. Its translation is CASSLFGAEETQYF. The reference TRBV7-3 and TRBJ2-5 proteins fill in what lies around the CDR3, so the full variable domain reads GAGVSQTPSNKVTEKGKYVELRCDPISGHTALYWYRQSLGQGPEFLIYFQGTGAADDSGLPNDRFFAVRPEGSVSTLKIQRTERGDSAVYLCASSLFGAEETQYFGPGTRLLVL.